This T cell receptor (beta chain) came from a study of neurological immune-mediated disorders. This clonotype was counted at least ten times. Germline V gives CDR1 SGHTA, CDR2 FQGTGA. The V gene end was trimmed by 2 bases and the J gene end by 6 bases; junction bases not matched to a gene: 5. The CDR3 covers 16 residues. TCRdb re-called the 5' RACE reads through MiXCR, storing one row per CDR3 protein. The repertoire includes 84,000 or so distinct CDR3 sequences, under 13% of them detected once, and about 1.8% sits in the top ten. The chain has TRBV7-3 and TRBJ2-1; 12 bases are a match to TRBD2. The specimen was PBMCs. This receptor was identified in a man in his forties in good health. The CDR3 DNA sequence: TGTGCCAGCAGCTTAGTTCTAGCGGGAGGGACCAATGAGCAGTTCTTC. Translated, it gives CASSLVLAGGTNEQFF.